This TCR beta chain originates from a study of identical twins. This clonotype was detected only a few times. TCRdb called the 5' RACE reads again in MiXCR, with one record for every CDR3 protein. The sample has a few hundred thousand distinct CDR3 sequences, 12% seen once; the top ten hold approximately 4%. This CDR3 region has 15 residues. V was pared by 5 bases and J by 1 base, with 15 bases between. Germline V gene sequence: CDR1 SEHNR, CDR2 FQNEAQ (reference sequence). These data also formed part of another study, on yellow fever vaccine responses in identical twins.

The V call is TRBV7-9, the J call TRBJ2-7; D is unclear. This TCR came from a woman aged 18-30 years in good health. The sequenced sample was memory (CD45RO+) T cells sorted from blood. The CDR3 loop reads CASSRESQASYEQYF. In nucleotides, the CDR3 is TGTGCCAGCAGCCGAGAATCCCAGGCGTCCTACGAGCAGTACTTC.